Below, one TCR beta chain is given with its context. The sample is drawn from a study of blood T cell repertoires in COVID-19. Donors of Cohort 3 who recovered were those that had two negative PCRs, clearance, or symptom resolution. CDR1 is SGHRS and CDR2 is YFSETQ in the germline V gene. The CDR3 totals 14 residues. Trimming at V came to 3 bases and at J to 10 bases, leaving 7 bases not matched to a gene. This table comes from immunoSEQ multiplex PCR, and its TCRdb copy is limited to in-frame clones, with some not included. The data show 450,000 to 500,000 clones, with about nine tenths seen just once and about 0.65% held by the top ten.

The receptor comes from a woman between 18 and 29 years old who had recovered from COVID-19. The chain combines TRBV5-1 with TRBJ2-1; 10 bases match TRBD1. Sequencing used PBMCs or T cells enriched from blood (not recorded which). CDR3 nucleotide sequence: TGCGCCAGCAGCTCGACAGGGGGCGAGGAGGAGCAGTTCTTC. Protein sequence: CASSSTGGEEEQFF.